This T cell receptor (beta chain) derives from a study of response to subunit inactivated influenza vaccine. Whole-study findings and limits: Seasonal influenza vaccination, on each occasion, was suggested by the authors to recruit few new T cells.

A remark on this clonotype: Its antigen is undetermined.

The germline gives CDR1 SEHNR, CDR2 FQNEAQ (reference sequence). V shed 5 bases and J 8 bases; nucleotides not matched to a gene: 5. The CDR3 has 13 residues. TCRdb recomputed calls from the RT-PCR reads with MiXCR, one row per CDR3 protein. The sample lists about 780,000 distinct CDR3 sequences, roughly 18% seen once, with approximately 10% in the top ten. The receptor was derived from a man aged 50 to 59 who received an inactivated influenza vaccine. V and J are TRBV7-9 and TRBJ1-2; 10 nucleotides line up with TRBD1. The specimen comprised PBMCs from blood, sampled around 5 days after vaccination. CDR3 sequence: CASSPGQGMGYTF. CDR3 nucleotide sequence: TGTGCCAGCAGCCCGGGACAGGGGATGGGCTACACCTTC.